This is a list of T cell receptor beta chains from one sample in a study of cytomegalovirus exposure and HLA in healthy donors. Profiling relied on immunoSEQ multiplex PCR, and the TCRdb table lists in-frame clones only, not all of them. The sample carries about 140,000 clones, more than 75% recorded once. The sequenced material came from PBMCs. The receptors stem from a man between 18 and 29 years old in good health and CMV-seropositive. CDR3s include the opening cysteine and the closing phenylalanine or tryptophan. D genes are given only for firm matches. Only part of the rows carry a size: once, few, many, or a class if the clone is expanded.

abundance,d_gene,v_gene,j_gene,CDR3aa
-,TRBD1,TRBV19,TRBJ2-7,CASSVSGDRLYEQYF
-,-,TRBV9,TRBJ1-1,CASSQEAFF
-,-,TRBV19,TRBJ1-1,CASSMGQGSTEAFF
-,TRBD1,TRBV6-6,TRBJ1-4,CASSYPDRGREKLFF
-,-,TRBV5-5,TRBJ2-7,CASSLAEDVDSPYEQYF
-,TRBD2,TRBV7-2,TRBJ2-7,CASSSRRLAGQYEQYF
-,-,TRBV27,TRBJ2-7,CASSLSGGDSYEQYF
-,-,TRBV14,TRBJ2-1,CASSQDLEVSPFNEQFF
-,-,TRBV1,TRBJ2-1,CTSSHCSGGSYNEQFF
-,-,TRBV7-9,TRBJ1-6,CASSPFDSYNSPLHF
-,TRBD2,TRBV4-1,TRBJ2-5,CASSQSSSGRDETQYF
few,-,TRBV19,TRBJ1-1,CASLARDGTEAFF
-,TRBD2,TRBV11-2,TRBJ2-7,CASSTGLAGAEQYF
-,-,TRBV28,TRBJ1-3,CASRLTGAGNTIYF
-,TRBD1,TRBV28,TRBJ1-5,CASRDSPDRGPQPQHF
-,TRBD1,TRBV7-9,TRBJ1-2,CASSPGQGNYGYTF
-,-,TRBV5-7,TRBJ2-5,CARAGTGVKTQYF
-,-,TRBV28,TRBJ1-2,CASSYNRVYGYTF
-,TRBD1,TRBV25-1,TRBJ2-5,CASKSTLRGRSEQYF
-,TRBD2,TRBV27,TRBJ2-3,CASSFRASGSTDTQYF
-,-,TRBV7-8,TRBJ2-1,CASSSPVSGNEQFF
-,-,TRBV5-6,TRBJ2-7,CASSSGWRGRYEQYF
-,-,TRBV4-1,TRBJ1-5,CASSQEPELNQPQHF
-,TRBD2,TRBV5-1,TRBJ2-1,CASSLLAGGPENEQFF
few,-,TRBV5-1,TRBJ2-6,CASSRGTGANVLTF
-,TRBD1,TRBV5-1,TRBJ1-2,CASSLQGASYGYTF
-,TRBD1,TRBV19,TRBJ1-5,CASRTLQKGARDQPQHF
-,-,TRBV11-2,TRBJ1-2,CASSLANTNYGYTF
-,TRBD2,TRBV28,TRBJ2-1,CASNPPSSSGRAKNEQFF
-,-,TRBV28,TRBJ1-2,CASRWTDYGYTF
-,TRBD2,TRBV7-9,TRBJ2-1,CASSSRLRTSGDLYNEQFF
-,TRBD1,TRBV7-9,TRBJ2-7,CASSSLVPGQGFDEQYF
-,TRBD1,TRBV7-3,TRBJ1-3,CASSSGQGSGNTIYF
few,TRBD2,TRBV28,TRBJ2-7,CASSGEGSYEQYF
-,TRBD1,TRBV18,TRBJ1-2,CASSPVRQGGYTF
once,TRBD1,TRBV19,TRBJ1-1,CASSRDRGQAEAFF
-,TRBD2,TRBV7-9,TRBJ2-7,CASRSPGGRSGLESYEQYF
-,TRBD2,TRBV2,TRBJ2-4,CASSVSGRRENIQYF
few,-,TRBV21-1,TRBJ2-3,CASSKETVKWTDTQYF
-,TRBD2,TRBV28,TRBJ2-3,CASKGGPNTDTQYF
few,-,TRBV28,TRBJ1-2,CATGARNYGYTF